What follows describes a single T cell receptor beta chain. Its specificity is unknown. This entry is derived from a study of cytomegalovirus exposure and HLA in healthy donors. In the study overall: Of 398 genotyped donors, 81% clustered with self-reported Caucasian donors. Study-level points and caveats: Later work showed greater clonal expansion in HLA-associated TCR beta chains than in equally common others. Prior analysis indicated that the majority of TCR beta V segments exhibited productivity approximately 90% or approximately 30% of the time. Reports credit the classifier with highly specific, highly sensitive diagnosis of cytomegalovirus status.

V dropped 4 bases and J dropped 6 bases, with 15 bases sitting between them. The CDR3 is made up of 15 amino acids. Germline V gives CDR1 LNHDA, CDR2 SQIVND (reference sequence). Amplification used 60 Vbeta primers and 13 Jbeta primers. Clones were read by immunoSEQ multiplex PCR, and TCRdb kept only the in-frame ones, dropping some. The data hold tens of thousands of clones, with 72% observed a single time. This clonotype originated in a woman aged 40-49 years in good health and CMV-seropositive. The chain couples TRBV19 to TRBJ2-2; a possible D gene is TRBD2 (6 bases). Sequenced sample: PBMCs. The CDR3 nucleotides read TGTGCCAGTAGTAACTACGGCGGGGTCCCCGGGGAGCTGTTTTTT. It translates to CASSNYGGVPGELFF.